This TCR beta chain is from a study of molecular identifiers for immune sequencing clone quantification. Both previously described methods and listed TCR primers were employed to make bulk TCR libraries. Each CDR3 protein is one row after TCRdb ran MiXCR on the PCR reads. The table records 80,000 to 100,000 distinct CDR3 sequences, approximately 24% of them present only once. The study's findings and limits: Detection of one spiked Jurkat cell's TCR RNA reportedly worked in about a million naive cells.

Libraries for naive CD8 T cells, which were made from about 20,000 to 1,000,000 sorted cells, drew on 10%, 30% or 50% of the RNA. A CD8+CD4-CCR7+CD45RA+ gate was used to sort naive CD8 T cells. The CDR3 has 16 amino acids. Deletions cut 0 bases from V and 9 bases from J, with 18 bases between. Germline-derived CDR1 and CDR2 are MGHRA and YSYEKL. This clonotype was counted a few times. Its target is unknown. The sequenced sample was naive CD8+ T cells from blood, with Jurkat cell RNA spiked in. Subset in this sample: FACS-sorted CD8+CD4-CCR7+CD45RA+ naive T cells. The source is a human donor in good health. Some libraries in this study had Jurkat cell RNA spiked in. The chain uses TRBV4-1 and TRBJ2-1; D unresolved. The DNA for the CDR3 is TGCGCCAGCAGCCAAGATCAGAGTCTGGGTTTGAGTGAGCAGTTCTTC. Translating it yields CASSQDQSLGLSEQFF.